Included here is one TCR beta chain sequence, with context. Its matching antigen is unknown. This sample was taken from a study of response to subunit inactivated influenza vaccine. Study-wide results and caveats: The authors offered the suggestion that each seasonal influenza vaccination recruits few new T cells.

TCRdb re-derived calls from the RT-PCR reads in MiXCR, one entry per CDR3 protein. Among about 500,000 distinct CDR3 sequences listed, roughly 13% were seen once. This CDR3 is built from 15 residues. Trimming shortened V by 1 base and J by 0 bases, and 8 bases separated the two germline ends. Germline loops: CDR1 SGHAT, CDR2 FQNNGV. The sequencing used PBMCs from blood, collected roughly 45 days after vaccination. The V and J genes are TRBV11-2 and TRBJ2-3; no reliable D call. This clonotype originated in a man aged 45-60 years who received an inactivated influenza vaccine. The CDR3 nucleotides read TGTGCCAGCAGCTTAGTCCGGGTTAGCACAGATACGCAGTATTTT. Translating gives CASSLVRVSTDTQYF.